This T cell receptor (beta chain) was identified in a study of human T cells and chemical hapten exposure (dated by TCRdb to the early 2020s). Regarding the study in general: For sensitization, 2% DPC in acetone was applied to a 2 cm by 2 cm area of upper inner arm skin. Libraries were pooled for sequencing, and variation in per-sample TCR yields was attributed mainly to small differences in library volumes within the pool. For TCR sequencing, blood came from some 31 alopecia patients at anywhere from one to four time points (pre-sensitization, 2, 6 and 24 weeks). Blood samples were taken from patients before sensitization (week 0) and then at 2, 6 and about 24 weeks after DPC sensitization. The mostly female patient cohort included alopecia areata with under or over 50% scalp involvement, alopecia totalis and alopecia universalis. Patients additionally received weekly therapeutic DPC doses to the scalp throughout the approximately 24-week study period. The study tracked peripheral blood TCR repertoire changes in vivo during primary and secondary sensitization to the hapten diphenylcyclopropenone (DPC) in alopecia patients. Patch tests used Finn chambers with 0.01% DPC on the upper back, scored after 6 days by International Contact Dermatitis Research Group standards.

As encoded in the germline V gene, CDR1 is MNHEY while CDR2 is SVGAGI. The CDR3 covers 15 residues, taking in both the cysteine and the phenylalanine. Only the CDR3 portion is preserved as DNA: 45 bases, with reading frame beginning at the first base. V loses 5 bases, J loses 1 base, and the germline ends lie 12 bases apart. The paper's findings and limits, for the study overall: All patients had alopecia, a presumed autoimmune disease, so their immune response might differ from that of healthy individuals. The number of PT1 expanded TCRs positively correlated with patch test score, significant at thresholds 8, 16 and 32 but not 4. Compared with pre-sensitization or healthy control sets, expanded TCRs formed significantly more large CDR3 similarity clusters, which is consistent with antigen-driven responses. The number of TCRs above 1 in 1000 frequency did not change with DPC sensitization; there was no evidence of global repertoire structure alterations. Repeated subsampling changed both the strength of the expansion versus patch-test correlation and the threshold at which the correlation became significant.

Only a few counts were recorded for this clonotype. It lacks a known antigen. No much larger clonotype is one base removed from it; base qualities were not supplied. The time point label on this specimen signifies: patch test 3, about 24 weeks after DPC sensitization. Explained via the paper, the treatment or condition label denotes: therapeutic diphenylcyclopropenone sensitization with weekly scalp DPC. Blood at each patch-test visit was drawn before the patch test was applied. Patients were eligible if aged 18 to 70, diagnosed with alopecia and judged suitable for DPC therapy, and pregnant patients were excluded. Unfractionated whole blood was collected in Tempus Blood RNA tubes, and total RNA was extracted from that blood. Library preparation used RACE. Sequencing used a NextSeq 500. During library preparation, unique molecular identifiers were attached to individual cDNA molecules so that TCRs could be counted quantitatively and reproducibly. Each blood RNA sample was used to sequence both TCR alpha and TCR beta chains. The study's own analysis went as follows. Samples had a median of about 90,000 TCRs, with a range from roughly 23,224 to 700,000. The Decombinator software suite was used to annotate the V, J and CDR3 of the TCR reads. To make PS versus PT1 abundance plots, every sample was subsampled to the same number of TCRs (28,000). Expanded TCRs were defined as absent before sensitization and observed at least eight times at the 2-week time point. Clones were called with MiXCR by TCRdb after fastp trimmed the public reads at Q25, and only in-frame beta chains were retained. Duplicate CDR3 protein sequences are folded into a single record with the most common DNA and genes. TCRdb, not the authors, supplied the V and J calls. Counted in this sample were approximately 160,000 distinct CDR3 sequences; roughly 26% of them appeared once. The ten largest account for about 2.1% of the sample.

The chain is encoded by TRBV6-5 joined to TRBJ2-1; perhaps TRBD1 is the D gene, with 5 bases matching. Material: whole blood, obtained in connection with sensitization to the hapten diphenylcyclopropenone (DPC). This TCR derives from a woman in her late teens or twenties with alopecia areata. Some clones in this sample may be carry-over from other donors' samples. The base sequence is TGTGCCAGCAGTCTCCCAGGGAAGTCCTACAATGAGCAGTTCTTC. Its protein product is CASSLPGKSYNEQFF.